This TCR beta chain was documented in a study of T-cell reconstitution after alpha-beta-depleted transplantation in children. Looked up from germline, CDR1 is DFQATT and CDR2 is SNEGSKA (reference sequence). This CDR3 contains 13 residues. Between the trimmed V and J ends, which lost 3 bases and 4 bases, there was a span of 12 bases. Study-level points and caveats: Elevated TCRbeta diversity at day 60 was traced, in some patients, to surviving recipient T cells and thymic progenitors. Several hundred expanded graft clones reportedly supplied alpha-beta T cells about two months after transplant. The authors attributed T-cell counts and diversity one year after transplant mostly to newly produced T cells.

This clonotype turned up a few times. Its antigen is not identified. Unique molecular identifiers were built into the TCRbeta library. TCRdb reprocessed the PCR reads with MiXCR, giving one entry per CDR3 protein. Of about a million distinct CDR3 sequences listed, around 30% are singletons. The chain uses TRBV20-1 and TRBJ2-5; D might be TRBD1 (6 bases). This clonotype was obtained from a boy younger than two who had a stem cell transplant for SCID, so the T cells may come from the graft donor. Sample: PBMCs, mostly from graft donor cells, taken 360 days after TCRalphabeta/CD19-depleted stem cell transplant. The DNA of the CDR3 is TGCAGTGCTAGCACAGGGTTCGGAGAGACCCAGTACTTC. This gives the protein CSASTGFGETQYF.